This is a list of T cell receptor beta chains from one sample in a study of T cells in Graves' hyperthyroidism and ophthalmopathy. From the multiplex PCR reads, TCRdb called clonotypes with MiXCR, one entry per CDR3 protein. The data contain 500,000 to 650,000 distinct CDR3 sequences, about 15% of them singletons. Sequenced: blood. These TCRs come from a woman aged 18-29 years with Graves' ophthalmopathy. Both conserved end residues are part of each CDR3. D genes are given only for firm matches. Not all rows give a size; the values are once, few, many and, for expanded clones, a class.

J,size,D,V,CDR3,DNA
TRBJ2-1,many,.,TRBV12-3/TRBV12-4,CASSLGGEPHNEQFF,TGTGCCAGCAGTTTAGGGGGAGAGCCGCACAATGAGCAGTTCTTC
TRBJ2-1,.,TRBD2,TRBV10-3,CAISPDGTSGGLTQFF,TGTGCCATCAGTCCAGACGGGACTAGCGGGGGCCTAACGCAGTTCTTC
TRBJ1-5,few,TRBD1,TRBV19,CASSIRQGGNSNQPQHF,TGTGCCAGTAGTATCCGACAGGGGGGAAATAGCAATCAGCCCCAGCATTTT
TRBJ1-2,many,.,TRBV28,CASSYPWDGPNGYTF,TGTGCCAGCAGCTACCCCTGGGACGGCCCTAATGGCTACACCTTC
TRBJ1-1,many,TRBD1,TRBV28,CASSLNRGSTEAFF,TGTGCCAGCAGTTTGAACAGGGGCTCGACTGAAGCTTTCTTT
TRBJ2-7,many,.,TRBV6-1,CASSEAGANEQYF,TGTGCCAGCAGTGAAGCAGGGGCAAATGAGCAGTACTTC
TRBJ1-1,many,TRBD1,TRBV6-1,CASTPTRDRGWGTEAFF,TGTGCCAGCACCCCAACCCGGGACAGGGGCTGGGGGACTGAAGCTTTCTTT
TRBJ1-1,few,.,TRBV7-2,CASSPPAFF,TGTGCCAGCAGCCCCCCAGCTTTCTTT
TRBJ2-3,many,.,TRBV7-3,CASSPTGGRTDTQYF,TGTGCCAGCAGCCCCACGGGGGGCCGCACAGATACGCAGTATTTT
TRBJ1-5,many,.,TRBV2,CASTLDSPSNQPQHF,TGTGCCAGCACCCTGGACAGCCCTAGCAATCAGCCCCAGCATTTT
TRBJ1-2,many,.,TRBV12-3/TRBV12-4,CASSLQHNSYGYTF,TGTGCCAGCAGTTTACAGCATAACTCCTATGGCTACACCTTC
TRBJ1-5,many,.,TRBV28,CASSFPGVGNQPQHF,TGTGCCAGCAGTTTTCCAGGGGTTGGCAATCAGCCCCAGCATTTT
TRBJ2-1,.,TRBD2,TRBV28,CASSFSFGAGNNEQFF,TGTGCCAGCAGTTTTTCTTTCGGAGCGGGGAACAATGAGCAGTTCTTC